Each of the 27 T cell receptor beta chains below was sequenced from the same sample in a study of shared clonotypes between healthy human individuals. The naive CD8 fraction comprised CD45RO-negative cells positively selected for CCR7 and excluded terminally differentiated effector memory CD45RA+ cells. The protocol was immunoSEQ multiplex PCR, while the TCRdb copy is restricted to in-frame clones and leaves out a portion. Among some 2 million clones listed, roughly 95% were seen once. Sequencing input: naive CD8+ T cells sorted from blood. The receptors stem from a man aged 18-30 years in good health.

With regard to this clone: One junction end disagrees with the germline gene, perhaps due to a read error. The rearrangement links TRBV5-1 to TRBJ2-1; possibly TRBD1 or TRBD2 for D (5 bases each). The CDR3 extends over 20 amino acids. In germline, CDR1 is SGHRS, CDR2 YFSETQ. CDR3 nucleotides: TGCGCCAGCAGGTTGGAGTTTATAACCCCGGGGCCCCCTAAGTACAATGAGCAGTTCTTC. Amino acid sequence: CASRLEFITPGPPKYNEQFF.

The chain joins TRBV5-4 to TRBJ1-4; possible D gene TRBD1, 6 bases. V lost 4 bases and J lost 3, with 13 bases in between. Germline loops: CDR1 SGHNT, CDR2 YYREEE (reference sequence). This CDR3 contains 15 residues. The chain's CDR3 is CASSVWTAANEKLFF. In nucleotides, the CDR3 is TGTGCCAGCAGCGTGTGGACAGCTGCTAATGAAAAACTGTTTTTT.

The CDR3, as DNA: TGTGCCAGCAGTTACCTCCGTCAGGGGGCGAACACTGAAGCTTTCTTT. It yields the protein CASSYLRQGANTEAFF. The chain has TRBV6-5 and TRBJ1-1; 8 nucleotides align to TRBD1. Germline V gives CDR1 MNHEY, CDR2 SVGAGI. Trimming removed 2 bases from V and 1 base from J; junction bases left unmatched: 6. The CDR3 has 16 residues.

The chain couples TRBV13 to TRBJ2-1; 16 bases are shared with TRBD2. The CDR3 covers 16 residues. Per germline, CDR1 PRHDT and CDR2 FYEKMQ (reference sequence). V shed 4 bases, J shed 10 bases, and the junction held 7 bases outside the gene matches. The chain's CDR3 is CASSWGLAGGNEEQFF. The CDR3 region has the DNA TGTGCCAGCAGCTGGGGACTAGCGGGAGGGAACGAGGAGCAGTTCTTC. Filled out from reference TRBV13 and TRBJ2-1, the complete variable domain reads AAGVIQSPRHLIKEKRETATLKCYPIPRHDTVYWYQQGPGQDPQFLISFYEKMQSDKGSIPDRFSAQQFSDYHSELNMSSLELGDSALYFCASSWGLAGGNEEQFFGPGTRLTVL.

The V gene is TRBV27, the J gene TRBJ1-1, with D perhaps TRBD1 (5 bases). The CDR3 is 14 amino acids. In germline, CDR1 is MNHEY, CDR2 SMNVEV (reference sequence). Trimming took 6 bases from V and 1 from J, leaving 12 bases between them. CDR3 amino acids: CASSWGTGNTEAFF. The CDR3 bases are TGTGCCAGCAGCTGGGGTACAGGGAACACTGAAGCTTTCTTT.

J is TRBJ1-1 and V is TRBV11-1; D is unresolved. There are 15 residues in the CDR3. Trimming stripped 0 bases from V and 12 bases from J, with 20 bases between. Germline values: CDR1 SGHAT, CDR2 FQDESV (reference sequence). The CDR3 bases are TGTGCCAGCAGCTTAGCGCTAGACGGCGGGGAATCGACTTTCTTT. Translation: CASSLALDGGESTFF.

The gene calls are TRBV2 and TRBJ1-5, with D perhaps TRBD1 (5 bases). CDR3 length: 13 amino acids. The germline gives CDR1 SNHLY, CDR2 FYNNEI. With 5 bases removed from V and 5 bases from J, the gap between germline ends came to 10 bases. The CDR3 protein is CASSWDLDQPQHF. As DNA, the CDR3 is TGTGCCAGCAGTTGGGACCTAGATCAGCCCCAGCATTTT.

The sample holds one count of this clone. V is TRBV6-5 and J is TRBJ1-2; D not certain. The germline CDR1 and CDR2 sequences are MNHEY and SVGAGI. Trimming took off 5 bases at V and 4 bases at J, with 11 bases between the two ends. The CDR3 runs 13 residues. As DNA, the CDR3 is TGTGCCAGCAGTCTAGAGGGCCCCTATGGCTACACCTTC. It codes for CASSLEGPYGYTF.

This sequence joins TRBV12-5 and TRBJ2-7; D possibly uses TRBD1 or TRBD2 (5 bases each). CDR3 length: 14 residues. Germline V gene data show CDR1 as LGHNT and CDR2 as FRNRAP. Trimming took off 3 bases at V and 3 bases at J, with 12 bases between the two ends. The CDR3 protein is CASGLTGALYEQYF. The CDR3 DNA reads as TGTGCTAGTGGTTTAACCGGGGCACTCTACGAGCAGTACTTC.

The chain employs TRBV7-9 and TRBJ2-7; 8 bases fit TRBD2. This CDR3 contains 14 residues. J gave up 1 base and V 8 bases, and 7 bases lay outside the gene matches. The germline V gene has CDR1 SEHNR and CDR2 FQNEAQ (reference sequence). The CDR3 protein is CASVPGLVSYEQYF. For the CDR3, the DNA is TGTGCCAGCGTTCCGGGACTAGTTTCCTACGAGCAGTACTTC.

The rearrangement uses TRBV19 and TRBJ2-1; tentatively, D is TRBD2 (7 bases). The CDR3 runs to 13 residues. Germline lookup yields CDR1 LNHDA and CDR2 SQIVND (reference sequence). With 1 base removed from V and 9 bases from J, the gap between germline ends came to 10 bases. The CDR3 bases are TGTGCCAGTAGTATAGCGGGGGGCTTTGAGCAGTTCTTC. It specifies CASSIAGGFEQFF. The whole variable domain, remainder taken from reference TRBV19 and TRBJ2-1, is DGGITQSPKYLFRKEGQNVTLSCEQNLNHDAMYWYRQDPGQGLRLIYYSQIVNDFQKGDIAEGYSVSREKKESFPLTVTSAQKNPTAFYLCASSIAGGFEQFFGPGTRLTVL.

The chain has TRBV7-9 and TRBJ2-7, with TRBD2 as a possible D gene (5 bases). The CDR3 contains 13 residues. The germline gives CDR1 SEHNR, CDR2 FQNEAQ (reference sequence). V shed 5 bases and J shed 2 bases, with 10 bases lying between them. CDR3 DNA: TGTGCCAGCAGCAAGGACGGGACCTACGAGCAGTACTTC. Its translation is CASSKDGTYEQYF.

Worth noting for this clone: Other DNA sequences of this sample code for an identical CDR3. The V call is TRBV9, the J call TRBJ2-2; D remains ambiguous. Trimming cost V 0 bases and J 2 bases, with 5 bases left between them. The CDR3 spans 14 residues. Germline values: CDR1 SGDLS, CDR2 YYNGEE. The CDR3 nucleotides read TGTGCCAGCAGCGTAGGAGGAAACACCGGGGAGCTGTTTTTT. Amino acid sequence: CASSVGGNTGELFF.

This chain links TRBV6-5 with TRBJ1-1; D gene unclear. V was pared by 2 bases and J by 3 bases, with 10 bases between. This CDR3 is 14 amino acids long. Per germline, CDR1 MNHEY and CDR2 SVGAGI. The CDR3, as DNA: TGTGCCAGCAGTTACGCGGGAGTTGACACTGAAGCTTTCTTT. Protein product: CASSYAGVDTEAFF.

The chain carries TRBV7-8 and TRBJ2-6; no firm D call. V dropped 0 bases and J dropped 2 bases, with 8 bases sitting between them. This CDR3 has 16 amino acids. Germline CDR1 SGHVS, CDR2 FQNEAQ. Written as DNA, the CDR3 is TGTGCCAGCAGCTTAGCAGGGTTGGCTGGGGCCAACGTCCTGACTTTC. This sequence encodes CASSLAGLAGANVLTF.

The chain recombines TRBV11-3 with TRBJ1-5; no definite D call. Germline-derived CDR1 and CDR2 are SGHNT and YENEEA. Trimming pared 5 bases from V and 7 bases from J, leaving 15 bases between. CDR3 length: 14 residues. CDR3 in DNA: TGTGCCAGCAGCCCCCCCGGGCCCGAACAGCCCCAGCATTTT. Protein sequence: CASSPPGPEQPQHF. Full variable domain (outside the CDR3, taken from reference TRBV11-3 and TRBJ1-5): EAGVVQSPRYKIIEKKQPVAFWCNPISGHNTLYWYLQNLGQGPELLIRYENEEAVDDSQLPKDRFSAERLKGVDSTLKIQPAELGDSAVYLCASSPPGPEQPQHFGDGTRLSIL.

The chain uses TRBV2 and TRBJ2-7, with a tentative D call TRBD1 (6 bases). This CDR3 spans 17 amino acids. The V gene's germline CDR1 is SNHLY and CDR2 FYNNEI. V was pared by 1 base and J by 5 bases, with 21 bases between. The CDR3 protein is CASSEGGWGLGAHEQYF. As DNA, the CDR3 is TGTGCCAGCAGTGAAGGGGGATGGGGGCTGGGCGCCCACGAGCAGTACTTC.

The V call is TRBV5-4, the J call TRBJ1-5; D is undetermined. The CDR3 runs to 15 residues. Trimming removed 4 bases from V and 0 bases from J, with 11 bases in between. Per germline, CDR1 SGHNT and CDR2 YYREEE (reference sequence). Here the CDR3 reads CASSPGSGSNQPQHF. In nucleotides, the CDR3 is TGTGCCAGCAGCCCCGGGTCAGGTAGCAATCAGCCCCAGCATTTT.

This clone was detected once. The chain has TRBV9 and TRBJ1-3; D not certain. Trimming removed 4 bases at V and 1 base at J, with 12 bases between. CDR1 and CDR2 (germline): SGDLS, YYNGEE. The CDR3 extends over 15 amino acids. DNA of the CDR3: TGTGCCAGCAGCCCCCTCGGAACATCTGGAAACACCATATATTTT. Residues: CASSPLGTSGNTIYF.

The V gene is TRBV4-1, the J gene TRBJ2-7; 7 nucleotides align to TRBD1. V shed 1 base and J 2 bases; nucleotides not matched to a gene: 5. Germline assignment: CDR1 MGHRA and CDR2 YSYEKL. The CDR3 covers 15 residues. CDR3 sequence: CASSQGMTGTYEQYF. The CDR3 coding sequence is TGCGCCAGCAGCCAAGGGATGACAGGGACCTACGAGCAGTACTTC.

The gene calls are TRBV5-6 and TRBJ2-3, with TRBD1 identical over 7 bases. Germline CDR1 SGHDT, CDR2 YYEEEE. V was clipped by 4 bases and J by 2 bases; unmatched bases: 13. This CDR3 has 17 residues. CDR3 DNA sequence: TGTGCCAGCAGCCTTACAGGGGAATCAGTTTTCACAGATACGCAGTATTTT. Translating it yields CASSLTGESVFTDTQYF.

This clone appeared a single time. This chain connects TRBV6-5 to TRBJ2-2, with unresolved D. The CDR3 runs 14 residues. V was clipped by 8 bases and J by 5 bases, with 15 bases between them. Germline V gene sequence: CDR1 MNHEY, CDR2 SVGAGI. Here the CDR3 reads CASQGPRETGELFF. CDR3 bases: TGTGCCAGCCAAGGGCCTAGGGAAACCGGGGAGCTGTTTTTT.

The chain recombines TRBV18 with TRBJ2-7; D ambiguous. The CDR3 spans 11 residues. Germline values: CDR1 KGHSH, CDR2 LQKENI. The V gene lost 4 bases and the J gene lost 4 bases, with 5 bases spanning the gap. In nucleotides, the CDR3 is TGTGCCAGCTCACTCGGTTACGAGCAGTACTTC. Amino acids: CASSLGYEQYF.

This chain joins TRBV25-1 and TRBJ2-3; TRBD2 is a possible D gene (6 bases). The germline V gene has CDR1 MGHDK and CDR2 SYGVNS. V gave up 1 base and J gave up 4 bases, with 21 bases separating them. This CDR3 contains 18 residues. CDR3 in amino acids: CASSESGLRAGPADTQYF. The CDR3 nucleotides are TGTGCCAGCAGTGAATCTGGACTACGTGCGGGGCCAGCAGATACGCAGTATTTT.

This rearrangement joins TRBV2 to TRBJ2-7; TRBD1 aligns across 8 bases. Germline loops: CDR1 SNHLY, CDR2 FYNNEI. The CDR3 is 15 residues long. Germline trimming cut 4 bases from V and 4 bases from J; bases unmatched to any gene: 9. CDR3 residues: CASSVSMGQAYEQYF. DNA of the CDR3: TGTGCCAGCAGTGTTTCAATGGGACAGGCGTACGAGCAGTACTTC.

The chain is built from TRBV28 and TRBJ2-7; 8 bases are a match to TRBD1. Trimming at V came to 4 bases and at J to 4 bases, leaving 9 bases not matched to a gene. The CDR3 extends over 15 amino acids. Germline V gene lookup returns CDR1 MDHEN and CDR2 SYDVKM. The CDR3 region is CASSYPDREGYEQYF. The CDR3 DNA sequence: TGTGCCAGCAGTTACCCGGACAGGGAAGGGTACGAGCAGTACTTC.

The chain joins TRBV6-1 to TRBJ2-1, with D perhaps matching TRBD1 (7 bases). From germline, CDR1 is MNHNS and CDR2 SASEGT. CDR3 length: 14 residues. Deletions cut 7 bases from V and 6 bases from J, with 16 bases between. The CDR3 coding sequence is TGTGCCAGCACGCCCGGGCAGGGGGGCAATGAGCAGTTCTTC. Translating it yields CASTPGQGGNEQFF.